This T cell receptor beta chain was sequenced in a study of cytomegalovirus exposure and HLA in healthy donors. On the study more broadly: Some 85 million unique TCRs, all from HLA-typed donors, were included in an early release of the data.

Amplification used 60 Vbeta primers and 13 Jbeta primers. Method: immunoSEQ multiplex PCR; TCRdb's copy keeps in-frame clones and lacks some. The sample contains some 130,000 clones, roughly three quarters of which appear only once. The CDR3 is 14 residues long. Germline CDR1 and CDR2: MDHEN and SYDVKM. V lost 4 bases to trimming and J lost 6 bases; unmatched junction nucleotides: 9. Sequencing was carried out using PBMCs. J is TRBJ2-7 and V is TRBV28; TRBD1 matches at 7 bases. This clonotype was obtained from a middle-aged man in good health and CMV-seronegative. CDR3 in amino acids: CASSSGQSTSEQYF. Here the CDR3 DNA reads TGTGCCAGCAGTTCGGGACAGTCCACAAGCGAGCAGTACTTC.